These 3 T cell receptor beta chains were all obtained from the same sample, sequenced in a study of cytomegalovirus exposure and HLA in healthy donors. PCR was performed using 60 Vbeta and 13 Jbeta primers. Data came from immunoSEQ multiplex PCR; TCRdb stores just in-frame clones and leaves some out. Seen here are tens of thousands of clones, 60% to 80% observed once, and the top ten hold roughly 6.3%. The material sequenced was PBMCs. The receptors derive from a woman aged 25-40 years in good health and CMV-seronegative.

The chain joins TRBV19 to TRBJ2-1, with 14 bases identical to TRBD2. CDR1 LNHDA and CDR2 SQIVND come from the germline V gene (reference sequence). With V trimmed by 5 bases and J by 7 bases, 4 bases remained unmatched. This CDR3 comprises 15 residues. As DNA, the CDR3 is TGTGCCAGTAGTGTTGGGACTAGCGGGAGAAATGAGCAGTTCTTC. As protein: CASSVGTSGRNEQFF.

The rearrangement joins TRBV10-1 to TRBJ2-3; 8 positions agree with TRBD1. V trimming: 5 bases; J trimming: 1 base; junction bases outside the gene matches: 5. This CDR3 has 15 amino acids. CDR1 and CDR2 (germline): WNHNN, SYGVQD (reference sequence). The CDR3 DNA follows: TGCGCCAGCAGTCCAGACAGGGGCGGCACAGATACGCAGTATTTT. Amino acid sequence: CASSPDRGGTDTQYF.

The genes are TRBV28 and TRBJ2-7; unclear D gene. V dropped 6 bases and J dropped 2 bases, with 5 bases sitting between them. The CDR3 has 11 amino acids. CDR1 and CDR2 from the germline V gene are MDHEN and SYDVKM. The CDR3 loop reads CASSPTYEQYF. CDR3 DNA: TGTGCCAGCAGCCCAACCTACGAGCAGTACTTC.